A single sample is the source of the 30 T cell receptor beta chains below, sequenced in a study of T-cell memory formation after mild COVID-19. TCRdb re-derived calls from the 5' RACE reads in MiXCR, one entry per CDR3 protein. The sample holds about 340,000 distinct CDR3 sequences, 13% seen once. Sequencing used PBMCs or a T cell subset sorted from them (not recorded which). These TCRs come from a man between 18 and 29 years old who had mild COVID-19 (a few samples of this study predate the infection). Cell type and time point are not known.

Comments on this clonotype: It may be a read error: a sequence one base away is much more abundant. V gene TRBV11-2 combines with J gene TRBJ2-3; D possibly uses TRBD1 or TRBD2 (5 bases each). V lost 5 bases and J 9 bases, leaving 27 bases between the germline ends. The CDR3 has 17 amino acids. The V gene's germline CDR1 is SGHAT and CDR2 FQNNGV. The CDR3 DNA follows: TGTGCCAGCAGCCTCCATATGAGGGCTAGCAGTGGGGACACGCAGTATTTT. Translation gives CASSLHMRASSGDTQYF.

This clonotype was detected many times. The chain is built from TRBV28 and TRBJ2-1; 8 nucleotides agree with TRBD2. Germline V lookup: CDR1 MDHEN, CDR2 SYDVKM. Trimming took 1 base from V and 7 from J; bases not matched to a gene: 0. CDR3 length: 13 amino acids. The CDR3: CASSLSGGNEQFF. CDR3 DNA: TGTGCCAGCAGTTTATCGGGGGGGAATGAGCAGTTCTTC.

This clonotype has more than one count but fewer than ten. For the CDR3, the DNA is TGTGCCACCAGTGATTTCGGGGCGAGGAGCACAGATACGCAGTATTTT. Translated: CATSDFGARSTDTQYF. V and J are TRBV24-1 and TRBJ2-3; D assignment may be TRBD1 or TRBD2 (5 bases each). Trimming removed 1 base at V and 0 bases at J, with 10 bases between. The germline V gene has CDR1 KGHDR and CDR2 SFDVKD. The CDR3 has 16 amino acids.

The chain links TRBV19 to TRBJ1-5; unclear D gene. CDR1 is LNHDA, CDR2 SQIVND, per germline (reference sequence). There are 12 residues in the CDR3. V lost 1 base and J 9 bases, leaving 7 bases between the germline ends. Written as DNA, the CDR3 is TGTGCCAGTAGTATAGGACAAGGGCCCCAGCATTTT. It translates to CASSIGQGPQHF.

This clonotype was seen a few times. The junction and the germline gene differ at one end; a read error may be behind it. V usage is TRBV18 and J usage is TRBJ1-2; 9 nucleotides agree with TRBD1. Germline V lookup: CDR1 KGHSH, CDR2 LQKENI. The CDR3 has 13 amino acids. The chain's CDR3 is CASSPDRGYGYTF. The CDR3 DNA is TGCGCCAGCAGCCCGGACAGGGGCTATGGCTACACCTTC.

This clonotype has only a few counts. V gene TRBV21-1 combines with J gene TRBJ1-2. TRBV21-1 is listed as a pseudogene. The CDR3 is 14 residues long. The CDR3 DNA reads TGTGCCAGCAGCAAATCGTCAGCTAACTATGGCTACACCTTC. Amino acids: CASSKSSANYGYTF.

There are many counts of this clonotype. The CDR3 loop reads CASSSGRGRSIEQYF. DNA of the CDR3: TGTGCCAGCAGTTCGGGCCGAGGACGGTCTATCGAGCAGTACTTC. The chain joins TRBV6-6 to TRBJ2-7; D unresolved. From germline, CDR1 is MNHNY and CDR2 SVGAGI (reference sequence). V gave up 4 bases and J gave up 6 bases, with 19 bases separating them. There are 15 residues in the CDR3.

This clonotype was counted ten times or more. The J gene is TRBJ2-1, the V gene TRBV7-3; D is possibly TRBD1 (5 bases). This CDR3 region has 17 residues. V lost 5 bases, J lost 3 bases, and 20 bases lay in between. From germline, CDR1 is SGHTA and CDR2 FQGTGA. The CDR3 nucleotides read TGTGCCAGCAGCGACTTGGCCTGGGGCCCGCACTACAATGAGCAGTTCTTC. Translation: CASSDLAWGPHYNEQFF.

The chain carries TRBV6-6 and TRBJ2-1; perhaps D is TRBD1 or TRBD2 (6 bases each). This CDR3 region has 15 residues. CDR1 is MNHNY, CDR2 SVGAGI, per germline (reference sequence). The V and J ends lost 5 bases and 9 bases respectively, with 20 bases between them. CDR3 bases: TGTGCCAGCAGTGTGGGGGGCAGGGCCCCTAGTGAGCAGTTCTTC. Its protein product is CASSVGGRAPSEQFF.

This chain uses TRBV7-9 with TRBJ1-5; D may be TRBD1 (5 bases). With 5 bases removed from V and 7 bases from J, the gap between germline ends came to 15 bases. The CDR3 runs 14 residues. Germline V gene sequence: CDR1 SEHNR, CDR2 FQNEAQ (reference sequence). The CDR3 DNA follows: TGTGCCAGCAGCCCCGGACGGGACGGGCAGCCCCAGCATTTT. It yields the protein CASSPGRDGQPQHF.

The chain combines TRBV7-8 with TRBJ1-5; the match to TRBD1 covers 7 bases. Per the germline V gene, CDR1 is SGHVS and CDR2 is FQNEAQ. Trimming cost V 0 bases and J 2 bases; bases outside gene matches: 4. This CDR3 has 16 amino acids. In DNA, the CDR3 is TGTGCCAGCAGCTTAGCGCTTGACAGGGGCAATCAGCCCCAGCATTTT. As protein: CASSLALDRGNQPQHF.

This clonotype was found a few times. The chain is built from TRBV12-3 or TRBV12-4 and TRBJ2-5; D is unclear. The CDR3 runs 12 residues. Between the trimmed V and J ends, which lost 8 bases and 5 bases, there was a span of 12 bases. The CDR3 sequence: CASGSEGETQYF. CDR3 coding DNA: TGTGCCAGCGGATCGGAAGGGGAGACCCAGTACTTC.

This clonotype was recorded at least ten times. The chain joins TRBV20-1 to TRBJ1-1; D possibly corresponds to TRBD1 (6 bases). Trimming left V 5 bases short and J 1 base short, with 17 bases between. Per the germline V gene, CDR1 is DFQATT and CDR2 is SNEGSKA (reference sequence). CDR3 length: 15 amino acids. The DNA of the CDR3 is TGCAGTGCTTGGTCCTCGGGACACCCGAACACTGAAGCTTTCTTT. Translated: CSAWSSGHPNTEAFF.

A few counts support this clonotype. The rearrangement joins TRBV3-1 to TRBJ2-3, with TRBD2 identical over 13 bases. Per germline, CDR1 LGHDT and CDR2 YNNKEL (reference sequence). CDR3 length: 18 amino acids. V trimming: 4 bases; J trimming: 5 bases; junction bases outside the gene matches: 12. CDR3 sequence (DNA): TGTGCCAGCAGCCCAGGACTAGCGGGGGCCGGCCGTGGAGATACGCAGTATTTT. Its protein product is CASSPGLAGAGRGDTQYF.

This clonotype appeared a few times. The chain combines TRBV12-3 or TRBV12-4 with TRBJ1-1; possible D gene TRBD1, 6 bases. The CDR3 has 13 amino acids. The ends were cut back, 8 bases at V and 5 bases at J, with 15 bases in the middle. The CDR3 protein is CASSRGVETEAFF. The CDR3 coding sequence is TGTGCCAGCTCAAGGGGGGTGGAGACTGAAGCTTTCTTT.

This clonotype has at least ten counts. The gene calls are TRBV4-1 and TRBJ1-2; possibly TRBD1 for D (5 bases). The CDR3 contains 17 residues. The V and J ends lost 1 base and 0 bases respectively, with 15 bases between them. The germline V gene has CDR1 MGHRA and CDR2 YSYEKL. CDR3 coding DNA: TGCGCCAGCAGCCAAGGTCGGAGGCAGGGCCCTAACTATGGCTACACCTTC. It specifies CASSQGRRQGPNYGYTF.

The genes are TRBV4-1 and TRBJ1-2, with 7 nucleotides matching TRBD1. The J segment lost 6 bases and the V segment lost 4 bases, leaving 5 bases of the junction unmatched. The CDR3 extends over 13 amino acids. From germline, CDR1 is MGHRA and CDR2 YSYEKL. CDR3 protein: CASSPGTANGYTF. The CDR3 nucleotides read TGCGCCAGCAGCCCCGGGACAGCAAATGGCTACACCTTC.

This clonotype was observed a few times. The rearrangement uses TRBV7-9 and TRBJ2-1, with a weak D call TRBD2 (6 bases). This CDR3 is 16 amino acids long. Trimming removed 1 base at V and 5 bases at J, with 15 bases between. Germline V lookup: CDR1 SEHNR, CDR2 FQNEAQ (reference sequence). CDR3 in DNA: TGTGCCAGCAGCTTAGTTGGTGGGGGAGGACACAATGAGCAGTTCTTC. Translating it yields CASSLVGGGGHNEQFF.

CDR3 sequence: CATSDGTSGGTGELFF. For the CDR3, the DNA is TGTGCCACCAGTGATGGGACTAGCGGGGGAACCGGGGAGCTGTTTTTT. The chain uses TRBV24-1 and TRBJ2-2, with 14 bases fitting TRBD2. This CDR3 has 16 amino acids. Germline values: CDR1 KGHDR, CDR2 SFDVKD. V trimming: 3 bases; J trimming: 5 bases; junction bases outside the gene matches: 1.

This clonotype has a count of ten or more. The chain recombines TRBV5-1 with TRBJ2-3; TRBD2 is a possible D gene (6 bases). CDR3 size: 14 residues. Germline loops: CDR1 SGHRS, CDR2 YFSETQ. Trimming removed 0 bases at V and 1 base at J, with 6 bases between. The CDR3 nucleotides are TGCGCCAGCAGCTTGGGGGAGGGCACAGATACGCAGTATTTT. Translating gives CASSLGEGTDTQYF.

This clonotype was counted only a few times. CDR3 protein: CASSVIAGGPDTQYF. The CDR3, as DNA: TGTGCCAGCAGCGTAATAGCGGGGGGGCCAGATACGCAGTATTTT. The chain combines TRBV9 with TRBJ2-3; 11 nucleotides match TRBD2. This CDR3 contains 15 residues. Germline-derived CDR1 and CDR2 are SGDLS and YYNGEE. The ends lost 1 base at V and 4 bases at J; junction bases unmatched: 2.

The chain has TRBV10-3 and TRBJ2-7; 7 nucleotides line up with TRBD1. Germline assignment: CDR1 ENHRY and CDR2 SYGVKD. The junction had 5 bases not matched to a gene; V was cut back by 0 bases and J by 3 bases. This CDR3 has 15 amino acids. CDR3 bases: TGTGCCATCAGTGAGTCGAGGGGGCCGATCTACGAGCAGTACTTC. Encoded protein: CAISESRGPIYEQYF.

This clonotype was counted only a few times. The rearrangement joins TRBV3-1 to TRBJ1-5; TRBD1 is a possible D gene (5 bases). Germline V gives CDR1 LGHDT, CDR2 YNNKEL (reference sequence). Trimming took 0 bases from V and 1 from J, leaving 10 bases between them. This CDR3 contains 16 residues. The CDR3 region is CASSQESGWSNQPQHF. CDR3 sequence (DNA): TGTGCCAGCAGCCAAGAATCAGGGTGGAGCAATCAGCCCCAGCATTTT.

This clonotype was seen only a few times. The J gene is TRBJ2-3, the V gene TRBV20-1, with 9 bases aligning to TRBD2. Germline CDR1 reads DFQATT; CDR2 reads SNEGSKA (reference sequence). With V trimmed by 3 bases and J by 2 bases, 6 bases remained unmatched. The CDR3 extends over 15 amino acids. The CDR3 sequence: CSASKRGASTDTQYF. The DNA for the CDR3 is TGCAGTGCTAGCAAGCGGGGGGCTTCCACAGATACGCAGTATTTT.

The table lists this clonotype with a few counts. The chain links TRBV18 to TRBJ2-7; a weak D match, TRBD1 (6 bases). The CDR3 extends over 14 amino acids. Per the germline V gene, CDR1 is KGHSH and CDR2 is LQKENI. The V and J ends lost 6 bases and 3 bases respectively, with 15 bases between them. The chain's CDR3 is CASSREGQSYEQYV. CDR3 DNA: TGTGCCAGCTCGCGCGAAGGACAGAGCTACGAGCAGTACGTC.

The chain employs TRBV6-6 and TRBJ2-3, with 10 bases aligning to TRBD1. After removal of 6 bases from V and 0 bases from J, the junction contained 6 bases not matched to a gene. The germline CDR1 and CDR2 sequences are MNHNY and SVGAGI (reference sequence). CDR3 length: 16 amino acids. The CDR3 protein is CASRIPGQGSTDTQYF. The CDR3 nucleotides are TGTGCCAGCAGAATACCGGGACAGGGGAGCACAGATACGCAGTATTTT.

The chain links TRBV20-1 to TRBJ2-5, with D perhaps TRBD1 (6 bases). The length of the CDR3 is 13 residues. V lost 7 bases to trimming and J lost 2 bases, with 14 bases between them. The V gene's germline CDR1 is DFQATT and CDR2 SNEGSKA (reference sequence). The CDR3 nucleotides are TGCAGTGTTGGGGGCCAGGGACAAGAGACCCAGTACTTC. Translation gives CSVGGQGQETQYF.

The sample holds a few counts of this clonotype. The chain combines TRBV7-9 with TRBJ1-2, with D perhaps matching TRBD1 (5 bases). V lost 5 bases to trimming and J lost 6 bases, with 16 bases between them. Germline-derived CDR1 and CDR2 are SEHNR and FQNEAQ (reference sequence). The CDR3 covers 14 residues. DNA of the CDR3: TGTGCCAGCAGCCTCCTAATGGGGGGGGATGGCTACACCTTC. Translated: CASSLLMGGDGYTF.

The J gene is TRBJ2-3, the V gene TRBV12-3 or TRBV12-4, with 10 bases aligning to TRBD2. The junction had 7 bases not matched to a gene; V was cut back by 5 bases and J by 2 bases. The CDR3 spans 16 residues. The CDR3 here is CASSAGLAAFTDTQYF. CDR3 sequence (DNA): TGTGCCAGCAGTGCAGGACTAGCGGCATTCACAGATACGCAGTATTTT.

This clonotype was counted between two and nine times. The chain joins TRBV20-1 to TRBJ2-1; 7 bases agree with TRBD1. The CDR3 sequence is 13 residues long. Germline CDR1 is DFQATT and CDR2 is SNEGSKA (reference sequence). The V segment lost 4 bases and the J segment 5 bases; nucleotides outside the gene matches: 5. CDR3 DNA sequence: TGCAGTGCTACAACCGGGACAGACAATGAGCAGTTCTTC. Translated: CSATTGTDNEQFF.